The 12 T cell receptor beta chains below all came from one sample that was sequenced in a study of blood T cell repertoires in COVID-19. Method: immunoSEQ multiplex PCR; TCRdb's copy keeps in-frame clones and lacks some. The data show about 56,000 clones, with approximately 88% seen just once and around 20% held by the top ten. Sample: peripheral blood. These receptors were obtained from a human donor in a cohort sampled during active COVID-19.

The chain employs TRBV7-9 and TRBJ1-1, with D unclear. Germline CDR1 reads SEHNR; CDR2 reads FQNEAQ (reference sequence). CDR3 size: 14 residues. Trimming took off 1 base at V and 1 base at J, with 7 bases between the two ends. The CDR3 loop reads CASSLVGGNTEAFF. CDR3 nucleotide sequence: TGTGCCAGCAGCTTAGTCGGCGGGAACACTGAAGCTTTCTTT.

The chain combines TRBV18 with TRBJ1-6, with D possibly matching TRBD1 (6 bases). V gave up 3 bases and J gave up 6 bases, with 12 bases separating them. This CDR3 is built from 15 residues. Germline CDR1 and CDR2: KGHSH and LQKENI. The CDR3 is CASSPDSRSNSPLHF. The CDR3 DNA reads as TGTGCCAGCTCACCGGACAGTCGGAGTAATTCACCCCTCCACTTT. Full variable domain (remainder filled in from reference TRBV18 and TRBJ1-6): NAGVMQNPRHLVRRRGQEARLRCSPMKGHSHVYWYRQLPEEGLKFMVYLQKENIIDESGMPKERFSAEFPKEGPSILRIQQVVRGDSAAYFCASSPDSRSNSPLHFGNGTRLTVT.

The chain is built from TRBV4-3 and TRBJ1-2, with 10 bases aligning to TRBD1. The CDR3 runs 15 residues. Losses at the gene ends were 0 bases for V and 5 bases for J; bases not matched to a gene: 3. CDR1 is LGHNA and CDR2 is YSLEER in the germline V gene. CDR3 in amino acids: CASSQETGGAYGYTF. The DNA of the CDR3 is TGCGCCAGCAGCCAAGAGACAGGGGGCGCATATGGCTACACCTTC.

The V gene is TRBV7-9, the J gene TRBJ1-2; D might be TRBD1 (5 bases). V lost 1 base, J lost 3 bases, and 12 bases lay in between. The CDR3 contains 15 residues. Germline V gene data show CDR1 as SEHNR and CDR2 as FQNEAQ (reference sequence). The CDR3 DNA follows: TGTGCCAGCAGCTTAGTCGTGGTGGGGCACTATGGCTACACCTTC. Encoded protein: CASSLVVVGHYGYTF.

The V and J genes are TRBV4-1 and TRBJ2-3, with TRBD2 matching over 9 bases. The V gene end was trimmed by 1 base and the J gene end by 2 bases; junction bases not matched to a gene: 4. Germline V gene lookup returns CDR1 MGHRA and CDR2 YSYEKL. The length of the CDR3 is 16 residues. The CDR3 DNA reads as TGCGCCAGCAGCCAAGGTTCTAGCGGGGTCACAGATACGCAGTATTTT. As protein: CASSQGSSGVTDTQYF.

This sequence joins TRBV24-1 and TRBJ2-1, with 8 bases matching TRBD1. V was pared by 3 bases and J by 7 bases, with 13 bases of the junction left unmatched. The CDR3 extends over 17 amino acids. Germline V gives CDR1 KGHDR, CDR2 SFDVKD. The CDR3 reads CATSDLKMDRVLNEQFF. CDR3 nucleotides: TGTGCCACCAGTGATCTAAAGATGGACAGGGTTTTGAATGAGCAGTTCTTC.

The chain is built from TRBV5-1 and TRBJ2-3; TRBD2 agrees at 7 bases. CDR1 and CDR2 from the germline V gene are SGHRS and YFSETQ. Trimming at V came to 4 bases and at J to 4 bases, leaving 6 bases not matched to a gene. The CDR3 contains 14 residues. CDR3 in DNA: TGCGCCAGCAGCCTTGGACTAGAGTCAGATACGCAGTATTTT. Translation: CASSLGLESDTQYF.

In its sample, this clone was seen once. CDR3 protein: CAWSSKRGGPQSSYNSPLHF. The CDR3, as DNA: TGTGCCTGGAGTTCTAAAAGGGGGGGCCCGCAGAGCTCCTATAATTCACCCCTCCACTTT. The chain recombines TRBV30 with TRBJ1-6; D is possibly TRBD1 (6 bases). The V end lost 2 bases, the J end lost 0 bases, and 23 bases lay between the germline ends. The CDR3 is 20 amino acids. The germline V gene encodes CDR1 GTSNPN and CDR2 SVGIG (reference sequence).

This clone was picked up one time. The chain joins TRBV7-8 to TRBJ2-5; D is possibly TRBD2 (5 bases). Germline loops: CDR1 SGHVS, CDR2 FQNEAQ. CDR3 size: 16 residues. V shed 1 base and J shed 5 bases, with 17 bases lying between them. CDR3 coding DNA: TGTGCCAGCAGCTTAGAGAGAGCGGACTGGCTGGAGACCCAGTACTTC. Translating gives CASSLERADWLETQYF.

The table lists this clone with a count of one. The gene calls are TRBV7-9 and TRBJ2-2, with 8 bases lining up with TRBD1. With 4 bases clipped from V and 4 bases from J, the junction kept 2 bases outside the gene matches. This CDR3 is 14 amino acids long. Germline V gives CDR1 SEHNR, CDR2 FQNEAQ (reference sequence). The CDR3 region is CASSSTGGTGELFF. The CDR3 DNA reads as TGTGCCAGCAGCTCCACAGGGGGCACCGGGGAGCTGTTTTTT.

V usage is TRBV5-3 and J usage is TRBJ2-3; D possibly corresponds to TRBD2 (5 bases). TRBV5-3 is annotated as an ORF whose role is uncertain. The V end was cut by 2 bases, the J end by 1 base, with 11 bases between. This CDR3 has 15 amino acids. The chain's CDR3 is CARSFREMGTDTQYF. As DNA, the CDR3 is TGTGCCAGAAGCTTTCGGGAAATGGGCACAGATACGCAGTATTTT.

Here the CDR3 reads CASSLALYTEAFF. Here the CDR3 DNA reads TGTGCCAGCAGCTTGGCCCTGTACACTGAAGCTTTCTTT. This chain joins TRBV5-8 and TRBJ1-1, with unresolved D. CDR1 SGHTS and CDR2 YDEGEE come from the germline V gene. The CDR3 length is 13 residues. V lost 0 bases to trimming and J lost 3 bases, with 6 bases between them.